The 22 T cell receptor beta chains below were found in one sample sequenced in a study of control samples from healthy donors and cancer patients (dated by TCRdb to the early 2020s). Receptor libraries were prepared by the immunoSEQ multiplex PCR assay. Drawn from immuneACCESS, this table holds only the in-frame rearrangements with V and J called that TCRdb kept. Clones are partly lost; checked studies trace under half to an unresolved V gene and leave the rest unexplained. The sample contains about 160,000 clones, around 95% of them found a single time. Of the sample, 7.5% to 8.5% falls within the top ten clones. The specimen was blood. These receptors were collected from a woman between 35 and 50 years old in good health.

The chain recombines TRBV7-2 with TRBJ1-5; D may be TRBD1 (5 bases). V lost 8 bases, J lost 6 bases, and 26 bases lay in between. CDR3 size: 17 residues. The germline gives CDR1 SGHTA, CDR2 FQGNSA. The CDR3 loop reads CASQNPRGGYNRQPQHF. CDR3 DNA: TGTGCCAGCCAAAACCCGAGGGGAGGGTATAATCGTCAGCCCCAGCATTTT.

The CDR3 bases are TGTGCCAGCAGCCCGGACGGGTTCTCTGGGGCCAACGTCCTGACTTTC. It is translated as CASSPDGFSGANVLTF. V usage is TRBV7-6 and J usage is TRBJ2-6, with D hard to call. This CDR3 has 16 residues. With 5 bases removed from V and 0 bases from J, the gap between germline ends came to 11 bases. Germline V gene lookup returns CDR1 SGHVS and CDR2 FNYEAQ.

The rearrangement joins TRBV7-8 to TRBJ1-5; D is perhaps TRBD1 (6 bases). CDR1 is SGHVS and CDR2 is FQNEAQ in the germline V gene. The CDR3 runs to 17 residues. The germline V and J ends were trimmed by 4 bases and 6 bases, with 22 bases remaining between them. CDR3 bases: TGTGCCAGCAGCTCCGGGGGTGGGGGCAGGTCTAGTCAGCCCCAGCATTTT. It specifies CASSSGGGGRSSQPQHF.

This chain connects TRBV5-6 to TRBJ2-5; 8 nucleotides match TRBD2. V dropped 1 base and J dropped 5; count of bases not matched to a gene: 10. The germline CDR1 and CDR2 sequences are SGHDT and YYEEEE. This CDR3 has 16 residues. CDR3 residues: CASSLRMRGVRETQYF. In nucleotides, the CDR3 is TGTGCCAGCAGCTTGCGGATGCGGGGGGTACGGGAGACCCAGTACTTC.

This clone showed up just once. V gene TRBV19 combines with J gene TRBJ1-5; possible D gene TRBD1, 5 bases. Trimming took off 7 bases at V and 9 bases at J, with 16 bases between the two ends. CDR1 and CDR2 from the germline V gene are LNHDA and SQIVND (reference sequence). The CDR3 consists of 13 residues. The CDR3 bases are TGTGCCAGTACCCAAACGGGGGATTGGCCCCAGCATTTT. This encodes CASTQTGDWPQHF.

The V and J genes are TRBV7-6 and TRBJ1-1, with 9 bases matching TRBD1. Germline V lookup: CDR1 SGHVS, CDR2 FNYEAQ. The CDR3 is made up of 15 amino acids. The V segment lost 5 bases and the J segment 5 bases; nucleotides outside the gene matches: 9. CDR3 amino acids: CASSRMGQGDTEAFF. The DNA for the CDR3 is TGTGCCAGCAGCCGGATGGGACAGGGCGATACTGAAGCTTTCTTT.

The V call is TRBV30, the J call TRBJ1-3; D not certain. Germline CDR1 GTSNPN, CDR2 SVGIG (reference sequence). Trimming removed 1 base at V and 0 bases at J, with 10 bases between. This CDR3 has 15 residues. The CDR3 sequence: CAWSDGRVSGNTIYF. The CDR3, as DNA: TGTGCCTGGAGTGATGGGAGGGTCTCTGGAAACACCATATATTTT.

This chain connects TRBV19 to TRBJ2-5; 11 bases fit TRBD2. This CDR3 has 17 amino acids. The germline V gene encodes CDR1 LNHDA and CDR2 SQIVND (reference sequence). Trimming at V came to 5 bases and at J to 5 bases, leaving 13 bases not matched to a gene. The CDR3 DNA reads TGTGCCAGTAGTTCGTTCCTCGGACTAGCGGGCAAGGAGACCCAGTACTTC. Its protein product is CASSSFLGLAGKETQYF.

The genes are TRBV11-2 and TRBJ1-1, with D unresolved. The V end lost 0 bases, the J end lost 0 bases, and 11 bases lay between the germline ends. Germline values: CDR1 SGHAT, CDR2 FQNNGV. The CDR3 sequence is 16 residues long. The CDR3 reads CASSLEIGPMNTEAFF. The CDR3 DNA is TGTGCCAGCAGCTTAGAAATTGGACCGATGAACACTGAAGCTTTCTTT.

This clone appeared once. This sequence joins TRBV5-1 and TRBJ1-1, with TRBD1 identical over 7 bases. V lost 4 bases, J lost 4 bases, and 7 bases stayed unmatched. The CDR3 has 14 amino acids. Germline assignment: CDR1 SGHRS and CDR2 YFSETQ. DNA of the CDR3: TGCGCCAGCAGCAACCGACAGGGTATCACTGAAGCTTTCTTT. As protein: CASSNRQGITEAFF. Filled out from reference TRBV5-1 and TRBJ1-1, the complete variable domain reads KAGVTQTPRYLIKTRGQQVTLSCSPISGHRSVSWYQQTPGQGLQFLFEYFSETQRNKGNFPGRFSGRQFSNSRSEMNVSTLELGDSALYLCASSNRQGITEAFFGQGTRLTVV.

The gene calls are TRBV19 and TRBJ1-2; 10 nucleotides align to TRBD1. Germline-derived CDR1 and CDR2 are LNHDA and SQIVND (reference sequence). The V and J ends lost 3 bases and 7 bases, in that order; junction bases with no gene match: 5. The CDR3 is made up of 14 amino acids. Here the CDR3 reads CASSIPGTGVGYTF. DNA of the CDR3: TGTGCCAGTAGTATCCCCGGGACAGGGGTTGGCTACACCTTC.

This chain joins TRBV5-1 and TRBJ2-6; D is undetermined. Germline CDR1 and CDR2: SGHRS and YFSETQ. The CDR3 spans 15 residues. The V end was cut by 0 bases, the J end by 0 bases, with 4 bases between. CDR3 protein: CASSLATSGANVLTF. Written as DNA, the CDR3 is TGCGCCAGCAGCTTGGCGACCTCTGGGGCCAACGTCCTGACTTTC.

The chain combines TRBV4-2 with TRBJ2-5; 7 bases agree with TRBD1. Germline values: CDR1 LGHNA, CDR2 YNFKEQ. CDR3 size: 15 residues. Trimming cost V 5 bases and J 2 bases; bases outside gene matches: 8. The CDR3 nucleotides read TGTGCCAGCAGCGGATACGGGACAGAACAAGAGACCCAGTACTTC. Protein: CASSGYGTEQETQYF.

This chain uses TRBV20-1 with TRBJ2-7, with D unclear. Trimming removed 1 base from V and 3 bases from J, with 4 bases in between. From germline, CDR1 is DFQATT and CDR2 SNEGSKA (reference sequence). CDR3 length: 11 amino acids. The CDR3 coding sequence is TGCAGTGCTAGAGGGGGCTACGAGCAGTACTTC. Encoded protein: CSARGGYEQYF.

V is TRBV6-1 and J is TRBJ2-7, with 11 bases fitting TRBD1. V trimming: 3 bases; J trimming: 6 bases; junction bases outside the gene matches: 7. The CDR3 consists of 15 residues. CDR1 and CDR2 from the germline V gene are MNHNS and SASEGT. The CDR3 DNA reads TGTGCCAGCAGTGATTTGGGACAGGGGGTTGGCGAGCAGTACTTC. Protein: CASSDLGQGVGEQYF.

The V call is TRBV7-3, the J call TRBJ2-3; D not resolved. CDR3 length: 14 amino acids. Trimming removed 5 bases from V and 1 base from J, with 10 bases in between. Germline V gene sequence: CDR1 SGHTA, CDR2 FQGTGA. CDR3 loop: CASSPLLGTDTQYF. The CDR3 coding sequence is TGTGCCAGCAGCCCCTTATTGGGCACAGATACGCAGTATTTT.

V gene TRBV10-2 combines with J gene TRBJ2-4, with 7 bases that match TRBD2. The ends lost 9 bases at V and 1 base at J; junction bases unmatched: 6. This CDR3 spans 14 amino acids. CDR1 is WSHSY and CDR2 is SAAADI in the germline V gene. The CDR3 DNA follows: TGCGCCAGGGGGGGAGGGGAGGCCAAAAACATTCAGTACTTC. Translated, it gives CARGGGEAKNIQYF.

The chain recombines TRBV30 with TRBJ1-2, with D possibly matching TRBD1 (6 bases). CDR3 size: 14 residues. Germline CDR1 and CDR2: GTSNPN and SVGIG (reference sequence). Trimming removed 2 bases at V and 1 base at J, with 11 bases between. CDR3 amino acids: CAWSSDRFNYGYTF. CDR3 coding DNA: TGTGCCTGGAGTTCTGACAGGTTTAACTATGGCTACACCTTC.

V is TRBV3-1 (or the pseudogene TRBV3-2) and J is TRBJ2-2; 7 nucleotides agree with TRBD2. The CDR3 runs to 15 residues. The V segment lost 1 base and the J segment 5 bases; nucleotides outside the gene matches: 4. Germline V CDR1 and CDR2: LGHDT, YNNKEL (reference sequence). CDR3 sequence (DNA): TGTGCCAGCAGCCAAGGGACTAGTTTTACCGGGGAGCTGTTTTTT. Protein sequence: CASSQGTSFTGELFF.

The V gene is TRBV5-1, the J gene TRBJ1-1; D gene unclear. The CDR3 covers 13 residues. The germline V gene has CDR1 SGHRS and CDR2 YFSETQ. With 0 bases removed from V and 1 base from J, the gap between germline ends came to 4 bases. CDR3 sequence (DNA): TGCGCCAGCAGCTTGGTTAGGAACACTGAAGCTTTCTTT. Protein product: CASSLVRNTEAFF.

This clone has more than one count but fewer than ten. The rearrangement uses TRBV18 and TRBJ1-2; D is uncertain. The ends were cut back, 0 bases at V and 0 bases at J, with 8 bases in the middle. Germline CDR1 and CDR2: KGHSH and LQKENI. This CDR3 spans 15 amino acids. The CDR3 here is CASSPPAGTNYGYTF. The CDR3 bases are TGTGCCAGCTCACCACCGGCCGGAACTAACTATGGCTACACCTTC.

This clone appeared a few times. The chain recombines TRBV7-8 with TRBJ1-6, with D tentatively TRBD1 (6 bases). CDR1 is SGHVS, CDR2 FQNEAQ, per germline. CDR3 length: 16 residues. V lost 7 bases and J 6 bases, leaving 19 bases between the germline ends. For the CDR3, the DNA is TGTGCCAGCACCTCTAGCCGGGGGCTTAGTAATTCACCCCTCCACTTT. Translated: CASTSSRGLSNSPLHF.